The rows below give T cell receptor beta chains drawn from one sample of a study of shared clonotypes between healthy human individuals. Profiling relied on immunoSEQ multiplex PCR, and the TCRdb table lists in-frame clones only, not all of them. The table has 660,000 or so clones, around 96% seen once. The sequenced sample consisted of naive CD8+ T cells sorted from blood. Receptor source: a woman in her 30s in good health. Both conserved end residues are part of each CDR3. Each record gives: J gene, clone size, D gene, V gene, CDR3 protein, CDR3 DNA. A D gene is named only where the DNA matches it firmly. Size values are once, few and many counts, or a class for expanded clones, and some rows have none.

TRBJ2-1,.,TRBD2,TRBV28,CASSNLAGPSSYNEQFF,TGTGCCAGCAGTAACTTAGCGGGGCCCAGCTCCTACAATGAGCAGTTCTTC
TRBJ2-2,once,TRBD2,TRBV28,CASSWVAGEGGELFF,TGTGCCAGCAGTTGGGTAGCGGGAGAGGGCGGGGAGCTGTTTTTT
TRBJ2-2,.,.,TRBV9,CASSVDSPGELFF,TGTGCCAGCAGCGTAGATTCCCCCGGGGAGCTGTTTTTT
TRBJ2-1,.,.,TRBV25-1,CASSELGLEQFF,TGTGCCAGCAGTGAATTGGGCCTAGAGCAGTTCTTC
TRBJ2-7,.,TRBD1,TRBV29-1,CSGRTGNTNEQYF,TGCAGCGGGAGGACAGGGAATACGAACGAGCAGTACTTC
TRBJ1-4,.,.,TRBV27,CASSWIGQSNEKLFF,TGTGCCAGCAGTTGGATTGGACAGAGTAATGAAAAACTGTTTTTT
TRBJ2-1,.,.,TRBV27,CASSLTAGPYNEQFF,TGTGCCAGCAGTTTGACGGCAGGGCCTTACAATGAGCAGTTCTTC
TRBJ2-1,once,.,TRBV7-9,CASRGRDQVSYNEQFF,TGTGCCAGCAGGGGGCGCGACCAAGTCTCCTACAATGAGCAGTTCTTC
TRBJ2-7,.,.,TRBV27,CASSSQGEDEQYF,TGTGCCAGCAGTTCCCAGGGGGAGGACGAGCAGTACTTC
TRBJ2-3,once,TRBD2,TRBV5-1,CASSRVAGPSRDPRGTDTQYF,TGCGCCAGCAGCCGGGTAGCGGGACCTTCCCGGGACCCCCGGGGCACAGATACGCAGTATTTT
TRBJ1-2,.,TRBD1,TRBV4-1,CASSQFRDSIYGYTF,TGCGCCAGCAGCCAATTCCGGGACAGCATCTATGGCTACACCTTC
TRBJ2-1,.,TRBD2,TRBV7-9,CASSIEPGLAANEQFF,TGTGCCAGCAGCATAGAACCGGGACTAGCGGCCAATGAGCAGTTCTTC
TRBJ2-1,.,TRBD2,TRBV7-8,CASSLMILAGFSYNEQFF,TGTGCCAGCAGCTTAATGATCCTAGCGGGATTCTCCTACAATGAGCAGTTCTTC
TRBJ2-5,once,.,TRBV5-6,CASSILETQYF,TGTGCCAGCAGCATCTTAGAGACCCAGTACTTC
TRBJ1-4,once,.,TRBV2,CASSEWGATNEKLFF,TGTGCCAGCAGTGAATGGGGAGCAACTAATGAAAAACTGTTTTTT
TRBJ2-2,.,TRBD2,TRBV11-2,CASSLGAGGTSGRTGELFF,TGTGCCAGCAGCTTAGGGGCCGGGGGGACTAGCGGGAGGACCGGGGAGCTGTTTTTT
TRBJ2-7,.,TRBD1,TRBV2,CASSWDRGSYEQYF,TGTGCCAGCAGTTGGGACAGGGGGTCCTACGAGCAGTACTTC
TRBJ2-7,.,TRBD1,TRBV28,CASSDTGTGEREQYF,TGTGCCAGCAGCGATACCGGGACAGGGGAAAGGGAGCAGTACTTC
TRBJ2-1,.,.,TRBV7-9,CASSTVGAASYNEQFF,TGTGCCAGCAGCACCGTGGGAGCGGCGTCTTACAATGAGCAGTTCTTC
TRBJ2-2,.,.,TRBV15,CATSRIGLGELFF,TGTGCCACCAGCAGAATTGGCCTGGGGGAGCTGTTTTTT
TRBJ2-1,.,.,TRBV6-4,CVNYRLFNEQFF,TGTGTCAATTACCGACTATTCAATGAGCAGTTCTTC
TRBJ2-2,once,.,TRBV6-5,CASSYGWTGELFF,TGTGCCAGCAGTTACGGTTGGACCGGGGAGCTGTTTTTT
TRBJ2-1,.,.,TRBV7-9,CASSLMTSTRYYNEQFF,TGTGCCAGCAGCTTAATGACTAGTACTAGGTACTACAATGAGCAGTTCTTC
TRBJ1-1,.,.,TRBV4-2,CASSQDEPRTDEAFF,TGTGCCAGCAGCCAAGATGAGCCCCGGACTGACGAAGCTTTCTTT